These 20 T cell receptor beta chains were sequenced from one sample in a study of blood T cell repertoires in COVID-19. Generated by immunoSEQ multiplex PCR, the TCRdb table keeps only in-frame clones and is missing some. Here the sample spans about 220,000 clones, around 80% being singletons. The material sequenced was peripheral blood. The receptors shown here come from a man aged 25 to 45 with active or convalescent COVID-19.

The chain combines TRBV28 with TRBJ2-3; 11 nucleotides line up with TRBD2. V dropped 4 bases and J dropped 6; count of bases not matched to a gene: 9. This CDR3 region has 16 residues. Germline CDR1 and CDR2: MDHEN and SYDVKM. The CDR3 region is CASSSYIAGGADTQYF. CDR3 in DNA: TGTGCCAGCAGTTCGTACATAGCGGGGGGGGCGGATACGCAGTATTTT.

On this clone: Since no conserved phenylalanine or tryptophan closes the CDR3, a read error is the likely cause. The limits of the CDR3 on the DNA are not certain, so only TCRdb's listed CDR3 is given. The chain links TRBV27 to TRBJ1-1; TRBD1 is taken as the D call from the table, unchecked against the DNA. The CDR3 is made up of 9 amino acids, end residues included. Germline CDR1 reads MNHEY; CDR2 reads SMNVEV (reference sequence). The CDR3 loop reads CASSFSTAE.

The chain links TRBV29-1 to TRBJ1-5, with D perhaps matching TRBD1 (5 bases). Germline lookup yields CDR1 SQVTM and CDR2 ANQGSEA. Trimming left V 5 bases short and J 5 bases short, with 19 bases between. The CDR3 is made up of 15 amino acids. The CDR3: CSVKGQGAIDQPQHF. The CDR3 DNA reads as TGCAGCGTTAAAGGCCAGGGCGCAATTGATCAGCCCCAGCATTTT.

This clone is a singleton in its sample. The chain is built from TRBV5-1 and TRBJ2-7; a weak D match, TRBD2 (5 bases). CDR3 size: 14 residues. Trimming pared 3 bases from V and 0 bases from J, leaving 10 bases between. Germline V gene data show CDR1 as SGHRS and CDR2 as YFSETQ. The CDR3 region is CASSSHRGSYEQYF. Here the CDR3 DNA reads TGCGCCAGCAGCTCCCATCGGGGCTCCTACGAGCAGTACTTC. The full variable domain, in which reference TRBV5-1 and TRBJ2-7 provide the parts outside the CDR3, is KAGVTQTPRYLIKTRGQQVTLSCSPISGHRSVSWYQQTPGQGLQFLFEYFSETQRNKGNFPGRFSGRQFSNSRSEMNVSTLELGDSALYLCASSSHRGSYEQYFGPGTRLTVT.

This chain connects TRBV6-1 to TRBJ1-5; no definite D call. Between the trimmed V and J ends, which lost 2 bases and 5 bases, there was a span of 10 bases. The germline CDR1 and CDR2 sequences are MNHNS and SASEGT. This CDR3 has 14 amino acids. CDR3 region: CASSESHQDQPQHF. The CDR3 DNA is TGTGCCAGCAGTGAATCCCACCAGGATCAGCCCCAGCATTTT.

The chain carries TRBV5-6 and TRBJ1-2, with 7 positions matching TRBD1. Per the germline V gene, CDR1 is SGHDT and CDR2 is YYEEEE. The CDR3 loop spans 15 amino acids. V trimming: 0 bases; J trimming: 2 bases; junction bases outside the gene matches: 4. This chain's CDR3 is CASSLARGKNYGYTF. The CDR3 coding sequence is TGTGCCAGCAGCTTGGCCAGGGGGAAGAACTATGGCTACACCTTC.

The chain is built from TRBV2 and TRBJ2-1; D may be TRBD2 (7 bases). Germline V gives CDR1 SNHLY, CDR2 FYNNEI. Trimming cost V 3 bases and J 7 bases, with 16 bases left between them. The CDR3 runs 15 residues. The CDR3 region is CASSEEWGGINEQFF. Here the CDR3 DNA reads TGTGCCAGCAGTGAGGAGTGGGGGGGCATAAATGAGCAGTTCTTC. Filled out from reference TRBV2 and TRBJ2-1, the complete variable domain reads EPEVTQTPSHQVTQMGQEVILRCVPISNHLYFYWYRQILGQKVEFLVSFYNNEISEKSEIFDDQFSVERPDGSNFTLKIRSTKLEDSAMYFCASSEEWGGINEQFFGPGTRLTVL.

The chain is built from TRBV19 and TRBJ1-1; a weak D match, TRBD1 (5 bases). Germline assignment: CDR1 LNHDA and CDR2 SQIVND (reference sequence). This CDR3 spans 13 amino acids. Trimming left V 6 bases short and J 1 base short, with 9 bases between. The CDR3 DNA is TGTGCCAGTAGGGTCCAGGGGAACACTGAAGCTTTCTTT. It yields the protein CASRVQGNTEAFF.

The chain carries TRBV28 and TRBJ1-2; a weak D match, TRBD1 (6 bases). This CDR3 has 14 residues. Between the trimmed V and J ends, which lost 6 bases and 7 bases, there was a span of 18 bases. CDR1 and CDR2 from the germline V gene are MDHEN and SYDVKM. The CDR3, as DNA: TGTGCCAGCAGCTCCCTGGGACACCTTTCTGGCTACACCTTC. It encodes CASSSLGHLSGYTF.

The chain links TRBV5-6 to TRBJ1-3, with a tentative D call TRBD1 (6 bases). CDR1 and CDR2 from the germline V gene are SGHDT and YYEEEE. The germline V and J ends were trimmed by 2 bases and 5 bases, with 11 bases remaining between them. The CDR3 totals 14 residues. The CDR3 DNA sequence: TGTGCCAGCAGCTTCCTGGACAGCCGAAACACCATATATTTT. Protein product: CASSFLDSRNTIYF. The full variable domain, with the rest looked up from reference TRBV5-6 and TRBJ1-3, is DAGVTQSPTHLIKTRGQQVTLRCSPKSGHDTVSWYQQALGQGPQFIFQYYEEEERQRGNFPDRFSGHQFPNYSSELNVNALLLGDSALYLCASSFLDSRNTIYFGEGSWLTVV.

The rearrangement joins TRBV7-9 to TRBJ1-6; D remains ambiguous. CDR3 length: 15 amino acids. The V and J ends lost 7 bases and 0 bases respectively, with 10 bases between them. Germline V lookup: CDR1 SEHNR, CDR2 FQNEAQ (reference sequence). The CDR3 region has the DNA TGTGCCAGCAAGGGAGTTGCCTCCTATAATTCACCCCTCCACTTT. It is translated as CASKGVASYNSPLHF.

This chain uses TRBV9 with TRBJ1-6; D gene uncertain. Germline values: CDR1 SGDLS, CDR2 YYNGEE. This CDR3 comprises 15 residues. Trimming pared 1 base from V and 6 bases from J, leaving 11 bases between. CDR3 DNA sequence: TGTGCCAGCAGCGTATCTTCGGGAATTAATTCACCCCTCCACTTT. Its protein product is CASSVSSGINSPLHF.

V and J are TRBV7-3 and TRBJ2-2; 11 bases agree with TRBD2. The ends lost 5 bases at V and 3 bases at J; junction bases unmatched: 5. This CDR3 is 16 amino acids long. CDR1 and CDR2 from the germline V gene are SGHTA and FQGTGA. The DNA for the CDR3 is TGTGCCAGCAGCCGAACTAGCGGGAGCTACACCGGGGAGCTGTTTTTT. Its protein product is CASSRTSGSYTGELFF.

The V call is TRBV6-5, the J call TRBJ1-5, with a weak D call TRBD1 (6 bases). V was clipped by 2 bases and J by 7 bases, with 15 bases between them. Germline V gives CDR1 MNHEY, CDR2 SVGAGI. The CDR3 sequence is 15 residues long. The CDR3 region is CASSYGRGVGQPQHF. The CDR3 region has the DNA TGTGCCAGCAGTTACGGCAGGGGAGTGGGCCAGCCCCAGCATTTT.

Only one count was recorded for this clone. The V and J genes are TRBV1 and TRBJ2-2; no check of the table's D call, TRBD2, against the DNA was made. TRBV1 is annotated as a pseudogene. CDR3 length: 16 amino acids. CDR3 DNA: TGCACCAGCAGCCAAGAATGGCGGGGGAACACCGGGGAGCTGTTTTTT. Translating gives CTSSQEWRGNTGELFF.

DNA of the CDR3: TGCAGCGTTGAAGCTCTGGGCACCGTCTCCTACGAGCAGTACTTC. Translated, it gives CSVEALGTVSYEQYF. V and J are TRBV29-1 and TRBJ2-7; D not resolved. The CDR3 covers 15 residues. CDR1 is SQVTM, CDR2 ANQGSEA, per germline. V was shortened by 1 base and J by 0 bases, with 13 bases between the two germline ends.

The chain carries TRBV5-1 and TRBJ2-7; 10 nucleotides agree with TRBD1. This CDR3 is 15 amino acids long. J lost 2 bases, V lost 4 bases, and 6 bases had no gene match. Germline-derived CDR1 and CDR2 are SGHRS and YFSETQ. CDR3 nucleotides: TGCGCCAGCAGCCGGGACAGGGGCCAACCCTACGAGCAGTACTTC. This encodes CASSRDRGQPYEQYF.

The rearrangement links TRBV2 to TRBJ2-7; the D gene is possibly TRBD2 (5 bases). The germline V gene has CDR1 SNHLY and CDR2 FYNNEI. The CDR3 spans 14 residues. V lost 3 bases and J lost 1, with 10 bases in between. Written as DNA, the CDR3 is TGTGCCAGCAGTGATGTCGGAGGATCCTACGAGCAGTACTTC. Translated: CASSDVGGSYEQYF.

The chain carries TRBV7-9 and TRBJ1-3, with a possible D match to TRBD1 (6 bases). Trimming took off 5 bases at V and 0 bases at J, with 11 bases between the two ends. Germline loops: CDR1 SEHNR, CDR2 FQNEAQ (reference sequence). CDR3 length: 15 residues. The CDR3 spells CASSPQGSSGNTIYF. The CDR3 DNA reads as TGTGCCAGCAGCCCACAGGGAAGCTCTGGAAACACCATATATTTT.

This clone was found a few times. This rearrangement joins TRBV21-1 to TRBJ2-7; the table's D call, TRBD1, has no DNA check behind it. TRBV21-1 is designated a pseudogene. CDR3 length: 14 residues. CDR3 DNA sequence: TGTGCCAGCAGCAAAACAGGGGATGGCTACGAGCAGTACTTC. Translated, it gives CASSKTGDGYEQYF.